A single T cell receptor beta chain is shown here with its context. Its cognate antigen has yet to be identified. No clone much larger than this one lies a single base away; base qualities are absent. The CDR3 goes from the cysteine to the phenylalanine over 15 residues. This entry keeps only the CDR3 DNA: 45 bases, framed from base 1. Based on the germline V gene, the CDR1 and CDR2 sequences are SGHTA and FQGTGA. V is shortened by 3 bases, J by 9 bases, and the region joining them spans 18 bases. This sample was included in a study of T cell responses to AZD1222 COVID-19 vaccine (dated by TCRdb to about 2021). Describing the broader study: AZD1222 recipients with second doses at about 4 weeks or about 12 weeks were pooled, because spike-specific TCR depth and breadth did not differ between schedules. TCR sequencing covered over 230 trial participants: 200 to 220 given two doses of AZD1222 and 26 given two doses of MenACWY control vaccine. Trial participants were enrolled by age into 18-55, 56-69 and 70-plus year subgroups, with approximately 150, 30 and 60 TCR-sequenced participants respectively.

The time point label on this specimen signifies: baseline before first vaccination. Vaccinee samples came from UK trials COV001 and COV002, including a single-blind randomized controlled phase 2/3 trial of AZD1222 (ChAdOx1 nCoV-19) in healthy adults. Trial participant PBMC samples were collected at day 0 and day 28 after the second dose for TCRbeta chain sequencing. Overall study outcomes, separate from this receptor: In the small 56-69-year group, the increase in depth fell short of significance, most likely because of low power. Vaccine-associated CD4 TCRs spanned the whole spike protein, with dominant responses in regions 160-218 and 743-854. Conclusions about previously exposed vaccinees are limited because only five to seven AZD1222 recipients were SARS-CoV-2 seropositive at baseline. After two AZD1222 doses, spike-specific TCR breadth and depth were significantly higher than at day 0 and than in MenACWY recipients. Because no day 14 peak-response samples were available, repertoires were characterized only after the peak T cell response. Participants were mostly white British and included more females than males, and it was suggested by the authors that clonal diversity may have been underestimated. Epitopes outside the regions mutated in the B.1.351 and B.1.1.7 variants were reportedly recognized by nearly half of the unique spike-specific TCRs.

The CDR3 regions of human TCRbeta chains were analyzed by immunosequencing. Per the source publication's procedure: TCRs in the repertoires were matched against a reference library of SARS-CoV-2-specific TCRs that had been generated with the MIRA antigen-specificity platform. Breadth was defined as the fraction of unique TCRs that were SARS-CoV-2-associated, and depth was defined as the fraction of total T cells that were SARS-CoV-2-associated. Using the MIRA data, every spike-specific TCR was mapped to the spike region that the TCR reacted to and assigned to either a CD4 or a CD8 class. Log10-transformed breadth and depth values were compared by one-way ANOVA with Sidak's multiple comparisons tests. Drawn from immuneACCESS, this table holds only the in-frame rearrangements with V and J called that TCRdb kept. Clones are partly lost; checked studies trace under half to an unresolved V gene and leave the rest unexplained. V and J calls and clone size come straight from that table; D and trimming were deduced from the DNA. The sample table lists around 110,000 clones, just under 95% of them with a count of one. The ten largest make up about 2.7% of the sample.

The chain is assembled from TRBV7-3 and TRBJ2-1; the D assignment is uncertain and may be TRBD1 or TRBD2, with 6 bases supporting each. The source of this sequence is an adult in good health. Sequenced material: peripheral blood, taken on day 0 of AZD1222 vaccination. The DNA sequence reads TGTGCCAGCAGCTTCAGGGGAACGGGAGTTTTTGAGCAGTTCTTC. It codes for CASSFRGTGVFEQFF.